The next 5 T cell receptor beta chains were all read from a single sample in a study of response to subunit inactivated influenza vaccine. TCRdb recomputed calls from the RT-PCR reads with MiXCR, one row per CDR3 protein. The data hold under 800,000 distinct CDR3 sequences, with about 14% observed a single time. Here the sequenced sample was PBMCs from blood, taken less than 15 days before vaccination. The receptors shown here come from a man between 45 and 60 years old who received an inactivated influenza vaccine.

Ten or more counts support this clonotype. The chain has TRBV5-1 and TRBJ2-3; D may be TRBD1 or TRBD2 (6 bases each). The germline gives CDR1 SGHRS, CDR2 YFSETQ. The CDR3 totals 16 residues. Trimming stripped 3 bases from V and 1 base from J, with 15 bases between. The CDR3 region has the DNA TGCGCCAGCAGCTGGGGGACACGGAGGGGCACAGATACGCAGTATTTT. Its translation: CASSWGTRRGTDTQYF.

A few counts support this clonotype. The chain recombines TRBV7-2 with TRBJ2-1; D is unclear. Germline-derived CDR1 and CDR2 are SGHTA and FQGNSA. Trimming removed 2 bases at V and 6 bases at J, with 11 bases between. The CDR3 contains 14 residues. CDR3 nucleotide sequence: TGTGCCAGCAGCTTAACTCGCAGGATCAATGAGCAGTTCTTC. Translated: CASSLTRRINEQFF.

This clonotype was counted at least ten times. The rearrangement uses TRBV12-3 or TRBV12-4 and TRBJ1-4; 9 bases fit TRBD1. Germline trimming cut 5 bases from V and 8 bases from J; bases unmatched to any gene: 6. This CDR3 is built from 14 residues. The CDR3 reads CASSLGQGREKLFF. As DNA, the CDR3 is TGTGCCAGCAGTCTGGGACAGGGTCGGGAAAAACTGTTTTTT.

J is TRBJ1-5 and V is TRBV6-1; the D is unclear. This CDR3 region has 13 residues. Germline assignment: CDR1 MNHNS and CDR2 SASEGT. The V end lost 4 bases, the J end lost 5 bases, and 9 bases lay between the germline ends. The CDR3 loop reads CASSASMDQPQHF. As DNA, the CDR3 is TGTGCCAGCAGTGCCTCAATGGATCAGCCCCAGCATTTT.

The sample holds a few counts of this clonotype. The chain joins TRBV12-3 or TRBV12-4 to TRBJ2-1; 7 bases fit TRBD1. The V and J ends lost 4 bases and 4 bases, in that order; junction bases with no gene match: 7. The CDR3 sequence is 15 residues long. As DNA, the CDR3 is TGTGCCAGCAGTTCGGGACAGCTCGCTTACAATGAGCAGTTCTTC. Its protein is CASSSGQLAYNEQFF.